This T cell receptor beta chain is drawn from a study of T cells after yellow fever vaccination. Overall study: Fractions with few cells were prepared using SMART-Seq v4 Ultra Low Input. General study results and limits: A limited proportion of clonotypes was detected within both the CD4 and CD8 compartments.

Germline V CDR1 and CDR2: SGHTA, FQGTGA. CDR3 length: 14 amino acids. V shed 0 bases, J shed 4 bases, and the junction held 1 base outside the gene matches. Template-switching 5'RACE yielded the TCR cDNA; a universal primer site and UMIs were added in the process. TCRdb reprocessed the 5' RACE reads with MiXCR, giving one entry per CDR3 protein. Among around 88,000 distinct CDR3 sequences listed, about an eighth were seen once. The gene calls are TRBV7-3 and TRBJ2-3; 7 bases align to TRBD2. The origin of this receptor is a young man who received the YFV17D yellow fever vaccine. The sequencing here drew on CD8+ T cells not binding an NS4B(214-222) dextramer, sorted from PBMCs, taken more than 20 days after the first yellow fever vaccination. The chain's CDR3 is CASSLTGGADTQYF. The CDR3 coding sequence is TGTGCCAGCAGCTTAACGGGGGGGGCAGATACGCAGTATTTT. The full variable domain, in which reference TRBV7-3 and TRBJ2-3 provide the parts outside the CDR3, is GAGVSQTPSNKVTEKGKYVELRCDPISGHTALYWYRQSLGQGPEFLIYFQGTGAADDSGLPNDRFFAVRPEGSVSTLKIQRTERGDSAVYLCASSLTGGADTQYFGPGTRLTVL.